The 32 T cell receptor beta chains listed next were all sequenced from one sample in a study of T cell responses to AZD1222 COVID-19 vaccine (dated by TCRdb to the early 2020s). This sample's time point label indicates: baseline before first vaccination. Library creation used the immunoSEQ multiplex PCR assay. In TCRdb, the immuneACCESS table is reduced to in-frame sequences with V and J assigned. These tables do not hold every clone; where another copy was compared, an unresolved V gene accounts for under half, and the others remain unexplained. The sample includes fewer than 120,000 clones, with around 90% observed a single time. The biggest ten clones account for around 3.2% of the sample. The starting material was peripheral blood, obtained on day 0 of AZD1222 vaccination. These receptors originate from an adult in good health.

Here the CDR3 reads CASPVSGLRTGELFF. The CDR3 DNA sequence: TGTGCCAGCCCGGTCTCGGGGCTCAGGACCGGGGAGCTGTTTTTT. J is TRBJ2-2 and V is TRBV6-5; either TRBD1 or TRBD2 may fit D (5 bases each). The CDR3 is 15 residues long. Germline V gene lookup returns CDR1 MNHEY and CDR2 SVGAGI. Trimming removed 8 bases at V and 5 bases at J, with 18 bases between.

This chain uses TRBV3-1 (or the pseudogene TRBV3-2) with TRBJ1-1; TRBD1 matches 11 bases. This CDR3 region has 15 residues. With 2 bases clipped from V and 4 bases from J, the junction kept 3 bases outside the gene matches. The germline gives CDR1 LGHDT, CDR2 YNNKEL (reference sequence). This CDR3 is CASSQWTGGFTEAFF. CDR3 sequence (DNA): TGTGCCAGCAGCCAATGGACAGGGGGCTTCACTGAAGCTTTCTTT.

V usage is TRBV19 and J usage is TRBJ1-5; D is uncertain. The CDR3 runs to 14 residues. Trimming removed 5 bases at V and 2 bases at J, with 10 bases between. Germline CDR1 and CDR2: LNHDA and SQIVND (reference sequence). The CDR3 DNA reads as TGTGCCAGTAGTGGACTGAGTGGCAATCAGCCCCAGCATTTT. Translation: CASSGLSGNQPQHF.

Points on this clone: This likely comes from a read error, as the CDR3 has no conserved phenylalanine or tryptophan at its end. The DNA is left out, because the CDR3 cannot be placed on it with certainty; the CDR3 is given as TCRdb lists it. The chain couples TRBV15 to TRBJ1-2; TRBD1, the table's D call, lacks a check against the DNA. Germline V gene data show CDR1 as LNHNV and CDR2 as YYDKDF (reference sequence). The CDR3 length equals 13 residues, ends included. CDR3 sequence: CATSTDYRGRVRY.

CDR3 region: CASSLRASYGYTF. DNA for the CDR3: TGTGCCAGCAGCTTGAGGGCCTCCTATGGCTACACCTTC. The genes are TRBV5-8 and TRBJ1-2, with unresolved D. Trimming took off 1 base at V and 4 bases at J, with 8 bases between the two ends. The CDR3 spans 13 residues. Germline V CDR1 and CDR2: SGHTS, YDEGEE. Variable domain in full (rest from reference TRBV5-8 and TRBJ1-2): EAGVTQSPTHLIKTRGQQATLRCSPISGHTSVYWYQQALGLGLQFLLWYDEGEERNRGNFPPRFSGRQFPNYSSELNVNALELEDSALYLCASSLRASYGYTFGSGTRLTVV.

This clone was counted a few times. The V and J genes are TRBV7-9 and TRBJ1-4, with 10 nucleotides matching TRBD1. This CDR3 is built from 17 residues. The V gene's germline CDR1 is SEHNR and CDR2 FQNEAQ (reference sequence). V gave up 2 bases and J gave up 5 bases; unmatched junction bases: 8. CDR3 in DNA: TGTGCCAGCAGCTTATGGACAGGGGGTCGATCAAATGAAAAACTGTTTTTT. This codes for CASSLWTGGRSNEKLFF.

This clone showed up just a few times. V and J are TRBV7-8 and TRBJ1-5, with D unclear. This CDR3 contains 15 residues. Looked up from germline, CDR1 is SGHVS and CDR2 is FQNEAQ. The V end was cut by 1 base, the J end by 7 bases, with 14 bases between. CDR3 residues: CASSLGFSVGQPQHF. CDR3 in DNA: TGTGCCAGCAGCTTAGGATTTAGCGTCGGGCAGCCCCAGCATTTT.

CDR3 protein: CASSSRGSNTGELFF. The CDR3 nucleotides are TGTGCCAGCAGCTCCCGGGGTTCGAACACCGGGGAGCTGTTTTTT. This chain joins TRBV7-6 and TRBJ2-2, with D tentatively TRBD2 (5 bases). This CDR3 region has 15 residues. CDR1 is SGHVS and CDR2 is FNYEAQ in the germline V gene. V was cut by 4 bases and J by 0 bases, with 9 bases left in between.

This rearrangement joins TRBV3-1 (or the pseudogene TRBV3-2) to TRBJ1-5, with D possibly TRBD1 on 5 matching bases. Germline V lookup: CDR1 LGHDT, CDR2 YNNKEL (reference sequence). The CDR3 covers 13 residues. V gave up 4 bases and J gave up 5 bases, with 9 bases separating them. CDR3 region: CASSRARDQPQHF. Here the CDR3 DNA reads TGTGCCAGCAGCCGGGCCAGGGATCAGCCCCAGCATTTT.

This clone was detected once. The rearrangement uses TRBV28 and TRBJ2-7; 8 bases map to TRBD2. Germline CDR1 MDHEN, CDR2 SYDVKM. V shed 4 bases, J shed 1 base, and the junction held 6 bases outside the gene matches. CDR3 length equals 15 residues. The CDR3 sequence is CASSYKRGPSYEQYF. In nucleotides, the CDR3 is TGTGCCAGCAGTTACAAGCGGGGGCCTTCCTACGAGCAGTACTTC.

This clone was recorded a few times. The chain carries TRBV5-1 and TRBJ2-2; D may be TRBD1 (6 bases). Trimming removed 3 bases at V and 6 bases at J, with 15 bases between. Germline V gene lookup returns CDR1 SGHRS and CDR2 YFSETQ. The CDR3 contains 15 residues. The CDR3 sequence is CASSSQEGGSGELFF. The CDR3 DNA follows: TGCGCCAGCAGCTCCCAGGAAGGGGGATCCGGGGAGCTGTTTTTT. The entire variable domain, with the rest obtained from reference TRBV5-1 and TRBJ2-2, is as follows: KAGVTQTPRYLIKTRGQQVTLSCSPISGHRSVSWYQQTPGQGLQFLFEYFSETQRNKGNFPGRFSGRQFSNSRSEMNVSTLELGDSALYLCASSSQEGGSGELFFGEGSRLTVL.

V usage is TRBV6-5 and J usage is TRBJ2-3; TRBD2 agrees at 9 bases. This CDR3 has 14 amino acids. Per germline, CDR1 MNHEY and CDR2 SVGAGI. With V trimmed by 2 bases and J by 4 bases, 1 base remained unmatched. The CDR3 bases are TGTGCCAGCAGTTACGGCGGGGGGGCAGATACGCAGTATTTT. This encodes CASSYGGGADTQYF.

The chain is built from TRBV6-5 and TRBJ1-1; tentatively, D is TRBD1 (6 bases). This CDR3 has 15 amino acids. Germline V gives CDR1 MNHEY, CDR2 SVGAGI. Trimming took off 2 bases at V and 4 bases at J, with 14 bases between the two ends. In DNA, the CDR3 is TGTGCCAGCAGTTACGGAGGGGGGCCGGGCACTGAAGCTTTCTTT. Translation gives CASSYGGGPGTEAFF.

This chain uses TRBV29-1 with TRBJ1-2; tentatively, D is TRBD1 (6 bases). Germline values: CDR1 SQVTM, CDR2 ANQGSEA. This CDR3 has 13 residues. V was clipped by 7 bases and J by 1 base, with 13 bases between them. CDR3 residues: CSGQRTDNYGYTF. The CDR3, as DNA: TGCAGCGGCCAGAGGACAGATAACTATGGCTACACCTTC.

V gene TRBV7-9 combines with J gene TRBJ1-2; D is ambiguous. Trimming stripped 2 bases from V and 8 bases from J, with 12 bases between. Germline CDR1 reads SEHNR; CDR2 reads FQNEAQ (reference sequence). This CDR3 has 13 amino acids. The CDR3 protein is CASSLKAGNGYTF. CDR3 nucleotides: TGTGCCAGCAGCTTAAAGGCGGGGAACGGCTACACCTTC.

The chain combines TRBV6-5 with TRBJ1-1, with D possibly TRBD1 on 5 matching bases. Trimming pared 2 bases from V and 4 bases from J, leaving 11 bases between. This CDR3 contains 14 residues. Germline values: CDR1 MNHEY, CDR2 SVGAGI. CDR3 DNA: TGTGCCAGCAGTTACCGGGGGTATCCCACTGAAGCTTTCTTT. Translation gives CASSYRGYPTEAFF.

This clone occurred a few times. For the CDR3, the DNA is TGTGCCAGCAGCCCTGCTGGGACAGGGGTCGAGCAGTACTTC. Translated: CASSPAGTGVEQYF. This chain uses TRBV9 with TRBJ2-7; 10 nucleotides agree with TRBD1. The V gene's germline CDR1 is SGDLS and CDR2 YYNGEE. The CDR3 covers 14 residues. After removal of 4 bases from V and 6 bases from J, the junction contained 7 bases not matched to a gene.

This clone occurred a few times. V usage is TRBV11-3 and J usage is TRBJ1-6, with TRBD1 as a possible D gene (5 bases). CDR3 length: 14 amino acids. Trimming stripped 5 bases from V and 7 bases from J, with 12 bases between. The germline CDR1 and CDR2 sequences are SGHNT and YENEEA. The CDR3 reads CASSAGTVNSPLHF. For the CDR3, the DNA is TGTGCCAGCAGCGCCGGGACGGTCAATTCACCCCTCCACTTT. Together with reference TRBV11-3 and TRBJ1-6, the CDR3 gives the full variable domain: EAGVVQSPRYKIIEKKQPVAFWCNPISGHNTLYWYLQNLGQGPELLIRYENEEAVDDSQLPKDRFSAERLKGVDSTLKIQPAELGDSAVYLCASSAGTVNSPLHFGNGTRLTVT.

This clone has only one observation. The chain uses TRBV15 and TRBJ2-2; TRBD2 aligns across 8 bases. The V gene's germline CDR1 is LNHNV and CDR2 YYDKDF (reference sequence). This CDR3 region has 16 residues. J gave up 0 bases and V 8 bases, and 8 bases lay outside the gene matches. The CDR3 nucleotides read TGTGCCACCCGTCGTAGCGGGGACCCGAACACCGGGGAGCTGTTTTTT. This sequence encodes CATRRSGDPNTGELFF.

The chain has TRBV5-4 and TRBJ2-7, with 7 bases lining up with TRBD2. CDR3 length equals 14 residues. The junction had 7 bases not matched to a gene; V was cut back by 4 bases and J by 3 bases. CDR1 is SGHNT and CDR2 is YYREEE in the germline V gene (reference sequence). The CDR3 bases are TGTGCCAGCAGCCACAAAGCGGGAAACTACGAGCAGTACTTC. Protein sequence: CASSHKAGNYEQYF.

By share, this clone counts as medium-sized. The chain carries TRBV7-8 and TRBJ1-5; D unresolved. The CDR3 consists of 14 residues. The V end lost 1 base, the J end lost 6 bases, and 10 bases lay between the germline ends. Per the germline V gene, CDR1 is SGHVS and CDR2 is FQNEAQ. The CDR3: CASSLGTGSQPQHF. In nucleotides, the CDR3 is TGTGCCAGCAGCTTAGGGACGGGGAGTCAGCCCCAGCATTTT.

The chain is built from TRBV11-2 and TRBJ1-1; a weak D match, TRBD1 (6 bases). Trimming left V 3 bases short and J 3 bases short, with 8 bases between. Germline CDR1 is SGHAT and CDR2 is FQNNGV. The CDR3 sequence is 13 residues long. CDR3 loop: CASSFSGDTEAFF. CDR3 nucleotides: TGTGCCAGCAGCTTTTCAGGGGACACTGAAGCTTTCTTT.

The chain links TRBV15 to TRBJ1-6; D ambiguous. This CDR3 has 15 amino acids. Trimming left V 0 bases short and J 4 bases short, with 7 bases between. Germline V gene sequence: CDR1 LNHNV, CDR2 YYDKDF (reference sequence). CDR3 loop: CATSRDLGYNSPLHF. CDR3 DNA sequence: TGTGCCACCAGCAGAGATCTGGGGTATAATTCACCCCTCCACTTT.

This chain links TRBV4-3 with TRBJ1-4; D possibly corresponds to TRBD1 (5 bases). CDR3 length: 16 residues. In germline, CDR1 is LGHNA, CDR2 YSLEER. Between the trimmed V and J ends, which lost 4 bases and 0 bases, there was a span of 12 bases. The CDR3 sequence: CASSPRGDATNEKLFF. Written as DNA, the CDR3 is TGCGCCAGCAGCCCAAGGGGCGATGCAACTAATGAAAAACTGTTTTTT.

The chain combines TRBV19 with TRBJ2-1, with D possibly TRBD2 on 5 matching bases. The CDR3 loop spans 11 amino acids. Germline CDR1 and CDR2: LNHDA and SQIVND (reference sequence). V gave up 5 bases and J gave up 6 bases, with 5 bases separating them. CDR3 region: CASSAGNEQFF. The CDR3 nucleotides are TGTGCCAGTAGTGCGGGCAATGAGCAGTTCTTC.

This chain joins TRBV7-2 and TRBJ2-7, with 8 bases aligning to TRBD2. The CDR3 runs 13 residues. The V gene end was trimmed by 1 base and the J gene end by 7 bases; junction bases not matched to a gene: 3. Germline V gene lookup returns CDR1 SGHTA and CDR2 FQGNSA. The CDR3 here is CASSLERGREQYF. The CDR3 DNA follows: TGTGCCAGCAGCTTAGAGCGGGGGCGGGAGCAGTACTTC.

The genes are TRBV28 and TRBJ2-3, with a tentative D call TRBD1 (8 bases). Germline V gene lookup returns CDR1 MDHEN and CDR2 SYDVKM. There are 15 residues in the CDR3. Trimming removed 5 bases from V and 8 bases from J, with 20 bases in between. The CDR3 region has the DNA TGTGCCAGCAGTCCCCAACAGGGGGGGAAGTCTACGCAGTATTTT. Its translation: CASSPQQGGKSTQYF.

The rearrangement uses TRBV2 and TRBJ1-4; TRBD1 matches at 7 bases. V lost 2 bases, J lost 1 base, and 1 base stayed unmatched. The length of the CDR3 is 15 residues. Germline V gives CDR1 SNHLY, CDR2 FYNNEI. This CDR3 reads CASSEQGGTNEKLFF. In DNA, the CDR3 is TGTGCCAGCAGTGAACAGGGGGGAACTAATGAAAAACTGTTTTTT.

The CDR3 nucleotides are TGTGCCAGCAGTTCCCCGCAGAGAGAGCAGTACTTC. This gives the protein CASSSPQREQYF. The chain has TRBV27 and TRBJ2-7; D unresolved. This CDR3 comprises 12 residues. V lost 4 bases to trimming and J lost 7 bases, with 11 bases between them. Germline V gives CDR1 MNHEY, CDR2 SMNVEV (reference sequence).

The V call is TRBV7-3, the J call TRBJ2-1; 12 bases are shared with TRBD2. From germline, CDR1 is SGHTA and CDR2 FQGTGA. V lost 5 bases and J lost 9; bases outside the gene matches: 11. CDR3 size: 16 residues. CDR3 in DNA: TGTGCCAGCAGCACTTGGGGGCTAGCGGGAGGGCGTGAGCAGTTCTTC. As protein: CASSTWGLAGGREQFF. The complete variable domain, with remaining parts taken from reference TRBV7-3 and TRBJ2-1, reads GAGVSQTPSNKVTEKGKYVELRCDPISGHTALYWYRQSLGQGPEFLIYFQGTGAADDSGLPNDRFFAVRPEGSVSTLKIQRTERGDSAVYLCASSTWGLAGGREQFFGPGTRLTVL.

The chain has TRBV28 and TRBJ2-6; tentative D call: TRBD1 (5 bases). V dropped 6 bases and J dropped 1 base, with 16 bases sitting between them. CDR3 length equals 17 residues. In germline, CDR1 is MDHEN, CDR2 SYDVKM. CDR3 sequence reads: CASSSQGLSSGANVLTF. The CDR3 nucleotides are TGTGCCAGCAGCAGCCAGGGTCTATCGTCTGGGGCCAACGTCCTGACTTTC.

The CDR3 sequence: CASSPTGARPQHF. The DNA for the CDR3 is TGTGCCAGCAGTCCGACAGGGGCAAGGCCCCAGCATTTT. The gene calls are TRBV6-2 or TRBV6-3 and TRBJ1-5, with 8 positions matching TRBD1. This CDR3 has 13 residues. Trimming removed 5 bases from V and 9 bases from J; junction bases left unmatched: 6. Germline CDR1 and CDR2: MNHEY and SVGEGT.